Below, 4 T cell receptor beta chains from the same sample are listed, as sequenced in a study of cytomegalovirus exposure and HLA in healthy donors. The PCR employed 60 Vbeta primers together with 13 Jbeta primers. Profiled with immunoSEQ multiplex PCR; TCRdb holds only in-frame clones, not every one. Counted here are about 84,000 clones, 63% occurring once; the ten biggest clones make up 15%. Input material: PBMCs. These receptors originate from a woman aged 40 to 50 in good health and CMV-seropositive.

The CDR3 sequence is CASSYAGGGGTEAFF. CDR3 nucleotide sequence: TGTGCCAGCAGTTACGCCGGGGGGGGTGGCACTGAAGCTTTCTTT. The chain carries TRBV6-5 and TRBJ1-1, with D possibly TRBD1 on 5 matching bases. V shed 2 bases and J shed 4 bases, with 14 bases lying between them. The CDR3 is 15 amino acids. Germline CDR1 MNHEY, CDR2 SVGAGI.

The sample holds one count of this clone. This chain uses TRBV6-5 with TRBJ2-6, with TRBD2 identical over 7 bases. The CDR3 has 15 amino acids. Per the germline V gene, CDR1 is MNHEY and CDR2 is SVGAGI. V was pared by 6 bases and J by 4 bases, with 6 bases of the junction left unmatched. The CDR3 protein is CASRTGGTGANVLTF. The DNA for the CDR3 is TGTGCCAGCAGAACGGGGGGAACAGGGGCCAACGTCCTGACTTTC.

This clone was seen a few times. V gene TRBV6-5 combines with J gene TRBJ2-2, with 9 positions matching TRBD2. The CDR3 sequence is 15 residues long. V lost 6 bases, J lost 4 bases, and 6 bases stayed unmatched. Germline CDR1 MNHEY, CDR2 SVGAGI. The CDR3 sequence is CASSHSGSRTGELFF. Written as DNA, the CDR3 is TGTGCCAGCAGCCATAGCGGGAGTCGCACCGGGGAGCTGTTTTTT.

This chain joins TRBV12-5 and TRBJ2-1, with TRBD2 identical over 8 bases. From germline, CDR1 is LGHNT and CDR2 FRNRAP. V shed 6 bases and J 0 bases; nucleotides not matched to a gene: 1. CDR3 length equals 14 residues. The CDR3 DNA is TGTGCTAGTGGCACTAGCGGCTCCTACAATGAGCAGTTCTTC. It encodes CASGTSGSYNEQFF.